This T cell receptor (beta chain) originates from a study of breast tumors, draining lymph nodes, adjacent tissues. Samples came from axillary lymph nodes draining the breast cancer. The CDR3 is made up of 14 amino acids. Germline CDR1 is SGHTA and CDR2 is FQGNSA. J gave up 3 bases and V 4 bases, and 3 bases lay outside the gene matches. This clonotype appeared many times. Its antigen is as yet unknown. TCRdb ran MiXCR on the multiplex PCR reads and lists one entry per CDR3 protein. The sample records approximately 210,000 distinct CDR3 sequences, less than 40% being singletons. Findings and limits, study-wide: Compared with basal-like, luminal-like tumors shared significantly more repertoire with nontumor tissue.

The specimen was axillary lymph node tissue. The receptor comes from a female donor with breast cancer. Some clones in this sample may be carry-over from other donors' samples. The rearrangement joins TRBV7-2 to TRBJ2-7; the match to TRBD2 covers 10 bases. The CDR3 reads CASSSRTSGYEQYF. DNA for the CDR3: TGTGCCAGCAGCTCCCGGACTAGCGGCTACGAGCAGTACTTC.